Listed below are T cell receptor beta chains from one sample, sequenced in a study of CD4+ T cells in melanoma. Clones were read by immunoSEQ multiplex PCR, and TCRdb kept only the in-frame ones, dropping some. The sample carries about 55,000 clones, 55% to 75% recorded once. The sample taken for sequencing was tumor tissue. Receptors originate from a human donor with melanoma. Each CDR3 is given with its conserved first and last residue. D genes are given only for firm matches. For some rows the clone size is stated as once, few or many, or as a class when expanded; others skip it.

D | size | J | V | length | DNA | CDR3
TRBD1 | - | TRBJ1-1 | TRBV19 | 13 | TGTGCCAGTAGTGACAGGGGGCGCACTGAAGCTTTCTTT | CASSDRGRTEAFF
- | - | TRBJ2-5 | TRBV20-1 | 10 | TGCAGTGCTAGCGGGGAGACCCAGTACTTC | CSASGETQYF
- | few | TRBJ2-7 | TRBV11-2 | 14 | TGTGCCAGCAGCTCAGCCGGGGACCTTGGGGAGCAGTACTTC | CASSSAGDLGEQYF
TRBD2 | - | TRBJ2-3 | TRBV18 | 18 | TGTGCCAGCTCACCAGAATGGGAAGGACTAGCGGGGGGAGATACGCAGTATTTT | CASSPEWEGLAGGDTQYF
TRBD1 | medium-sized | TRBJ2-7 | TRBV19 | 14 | TGTGCCAGTAACACCGGGACAGGGAATCGCGAGCAGTACTTC | CASNTGTGNREQYF
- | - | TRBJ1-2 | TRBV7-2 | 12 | TGTGCCAGCAGCTCCGGACAGAGGCGCTACACCTTC | CASSSGQRRYTF
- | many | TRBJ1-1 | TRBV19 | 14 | TGTGCCAGTAGTCCCCGCAGGGAGAACACTGAAGCTTTCTTT | CASSPRRENTEAFF
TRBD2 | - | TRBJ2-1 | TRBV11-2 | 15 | TGTGCCAGCAGCTTAGTGCTAGCGGGGTACAATGAGCAGTTCTTC | CASSLVLAGYNEQFF
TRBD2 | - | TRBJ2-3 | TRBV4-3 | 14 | TGCGCCAGCAGCCCCGGGGGGGCGACAGATACGCAGTATTTT | CASSPGGATDTQYF
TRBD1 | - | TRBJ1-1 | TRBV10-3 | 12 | TGTGCCATCAGTCCAGGGGGCACTGAAGCTTTCTTT | CAISPGGTEAFF
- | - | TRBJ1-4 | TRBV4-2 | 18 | TGTGCCAGCAGCCAAGATCCCCAAAGAATTGCAACTAATGAAAAACTGTTTTTT | CASSQDPQRIATNEKLFF
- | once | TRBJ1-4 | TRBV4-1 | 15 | TGCGCCAGCAGCCAATTCCGGGCCCGGGATGAAAAACTGTTTTTT | CASSQFRARDEKLFF
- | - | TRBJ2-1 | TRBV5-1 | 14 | TGCGCCAGCAGCACCGGGACCACCTACAATGAGCAGTTCTTC | CASSTGTTYNEQFF
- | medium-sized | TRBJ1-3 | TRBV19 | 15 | TGTGCCAGTAGTATCGAGGGCGGACGTGGAAACACCATATATTTT | CASSIEGGRGNTIYF
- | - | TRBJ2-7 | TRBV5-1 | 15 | TGCGCCAGCAGCTTGGAGGGCAGTTCGGGGTCCGAGCAGTACTTC | CASSLEGSSGSEQYF
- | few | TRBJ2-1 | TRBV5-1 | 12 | TGCGCCAGCAGCCTGGAGGGAGATGAGCAGTTCTTC | CASSLEGDEQFF
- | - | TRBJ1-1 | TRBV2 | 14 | TGTGCCAGCAGTGAAGTCCGGGACTGGGACCAAGCTTTCTTT | CASSEVRDWDQAFF
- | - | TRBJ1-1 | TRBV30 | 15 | TGTGCCTGGAGTACCCCTTTACACCGGAACACTGAAGCTTTCTTT | CAWSTPLHRNTEAFF
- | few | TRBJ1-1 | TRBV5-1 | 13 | TGCGCCAGCAGCCGGACAGCGAACACTGAAGCTTTCTTT | CASSRTANTEAFF
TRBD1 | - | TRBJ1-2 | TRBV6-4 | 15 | TGTGCCAGCAGTGATGGAGGCAGGGGGCCAGAAGGCTACACCTTC | CASSDGGRGPEGYTF
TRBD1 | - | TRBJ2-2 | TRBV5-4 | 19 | TGTGCCAGCGTCCGCGGGCATGGTCCGGGACAGGTGAACACCGGGGAGCTGTTTTTT | CASVRGHGPGQVNTGELFF